The 31 T cell receptor beta chains below come from one sample, sequenced in a study of cytomegalovirus exposure and HLA in healthy donors. PCR amplification relied on 60 Vbeta primers (plus 13 Jbeta primers). Repertoires were generated with immunoSEQ multiplex PCR, while TCRdb's copy carries only in-frame clones and drops some. The data show 200,000 to 250,000 clones, with 82% seen just once and 2.5% to 3.5% held by the top ten. Source material: PBMCs. The receptors here all came from a woman aged 40 to 49 in good health and CMV-seronegative.

This chain connects TRBV27 to TRBJ1-5; no reliable D call. V lost 5 bases to trimming and J lost 3 bases, with 14 bases between them. Per the germline V gene, CDR1 is MNHEY and CDR2 is SMNVEV (reference sequence). The CDR3 runs to 15 residues. CDR3 in DNA: TGTGCCAGCAGTCCCAGAGGAAAAATCAATCAGCCCCAGCATTTT. This gives the protein CASSPRGKINQPQHF.

This chain links TRBV7-2 with TRBJ1-2, with 7 positions matching TRBD1. Germline V gene data show CDR1 as SGHTA and CDR2 as FQGNSA. With 6 bases clipped from V and 2 bases from J, the junction kept 3 bases outside the gene matches. The CDR3 totals 13 residues. CDR3 sequence (DNA): TGTGCCAGCAGGCCGGGACAGAACTATGGCTACACCTTC. As protein: CASRPGQNYGYTF.

This clone has only one observation. The chain uses TRBV27 and TRBJ2-7; 9 nucleotides agree with TRBD1. CDR1 is MNHEY, CDR2 SMNVEV, per germline (reference sequence). Trimming cost V 6 bases and J 3 bases; bases outside gene matches: 12. CDR3 size: 16 residues. The CDR3 DNA reads as TGTGCCAGCAGCCCTACCGGGACAGGGACAATCTACGAGCAGTACTTC. It specifies CASSPTGTGTIYEQYF.

The gene calls are TRBV5-1 and TRBJ2-7; 10 bases match TRBD1. Per germline, CDR1 SGHRS and CDR2 YFSETQ. CDR3 size: 17 residues. Unmatched junction bases numbered 10, after V lost 0 bases and J lost 4 bases. The CDR3 DNA sequence: TGCGCCAGCAGCTTGGGCCTCCGGACAGGGGGGTTGTACGAGCAGTACTTC. Translating it yields CASSLGLRTGGLYEQYF.

This clone was recorded a few times. This sequence joins TRBV5-3 and TRBJ1-5; no definite D call. TRBV5-3 qualifies as an ORF whose function is uncertain. The V end was cut by 0 bases, the J end by 7 bases, with 11 bases between. This CDR3 contains 14 residues. The CDR3 region has the DNA TGTGCCAGAAGCTTGGTCGTGGTAAGCCAGCCCCAGCATTTT. This sequence encodes CARSLVVVSQPQHF.

The chain recombines TRBV5-1 with TRBJ2-2, with TRBD1 matching 8 bases. With V trimmed by 4 bases and J by 5 bases, 10 bases remained unmatched. Germline V gives CDR1 SGHRS, CDR2 YFSETQ. The CDR3 loop spans 16 amino acids. The CDR3 sequence: CASSPGQGGGTGELFF. In DNA, the CDR3 is TGCGCCAGCAGCCCCGGACAGGGAGGCGGTACCGGGGAGCTGTTTTTT. The whole variable domain, filled in from reference TRBV5-1 and TRBJ2-2, reads KAGVTQTPRYLIKTRGQQVTLSCSPISGHRSVSWYQQTPGQGLQFLFEYFSETQRNKGNFPGRFSGRQFSNSRSEMNVSTLELGDSALYLCASSPGQGGGTGELFFGEGSRLTVL.

The rearrangement uses TRBV19 and TRBJ2-1; TRBD1 matches at 8 bases. The CDR3 consists of 13 residues. V shed 6 bases and J 6 bases; nucleotides not matched to a gene: 4. Germline assignment: CDR1 LNHDA and CDR2 SQIVND (reference sequence). The CDR3 DNA reads TGTGCCAGTAGCCGGGACAGGCCCAATGAGCAGTTCTTC. This gives the protein CASSRDRPNEQFF.

V is TRBV11-2 and J is TRBJ2-1; a weak D match, TRBD2 (5 bases). V dropped 0 bases and J dropped 1 base, with 13 bases sitting between them. This CDR3 comprises 17 residues. Germline values: CDR1 SGHAT, CDR2 FQNNGV. The CDR3 bases are TGTGCCAGCAGCTTAGATAGAGGGAGAGTATCCTACAATGAGCAGTTCTTC. The encoded protein is CASSLDRGRVSYNEQFF.

This clone came up a few times. The gene calls are TRBV18 and TRBJ1-3; D uncertain. V was trimmed by 3 bases and J by 2 bases, leaving 14 bases between them. Germline lookup yields CDR1 KGHSH and CDR2 LQKENI. This CDR3 is built from 16 residues. DNA for the CDR3: TGTGCCAGCTCACCCTTCGGGGTCGGACCTGGAAACACCATATATTTT. It translates to CASSPFGVGPGNTIYF.

V usage is TRBV7-9 and J usage is TRBJ2-1; D possibly corresponds to TRBD1 (6 bases). Per the germline V gene, CDR1 is SEHNR and CDR2 is FQNEAQ (reference sequence). CDR3 length equals 14 residues. V was pared by 3 bases and J by 8 bases, with 14 bases between. CDR3 loop: CASSFRTAVDEQFF. The CDR3 DNA follows: TGTGCCAGCAGCTTCCGGACAGCCGTCGATGAGCAGTTCTTC.

The chain carries TRBV5-1 and TRBJ2-6; D gene unclear. Trimming took 0 bases from V and 2 from J, leaving 15 bases between them. The CDR3 is made up of 18 amino acids. Germline values: CDR1 SGHRS, CDR2 YFSETQ. The CDR3 sequence: CASSLVPGVTTGANVLTF. CDR3 DNA sequence: TGCGCCAGCAGCTTGGTTCCGGGTGTAACGACTGGGGCCAACGTCCTGACTTTC.

The V and J genes are TRBV29-1 and TRBJ2-1; TRBD2 matches at 9 bases. Unmatched junction bases numbered 5, after V lost 7 bases and J lost 4 bases. The CDR3 length is 13 residues. CDR1 SQVTM and CDR2 ANQGSEA come from the germline V gene. CDR3 in amino acids: CSALSGRYNEQFF. In nucleotides, the CDR3 is TGCAGCGCCCTAAGCGGGAGGTACAATGAGCAGTTCTTC.

The chain carries TRBV16 and TRBJ2-4; TRBD2 agrees at 8 bases. V shed 0 bases and J 8 bases; nucleotides not matched to a gene: 9. Germline V lookup: CDR1 KGHSY, CDR2 FQNENV. The CDR3 is 16 residues long. The CDR3 bases are TGTGCCAGCAGCCAATCAGGACTAGCAACCAGGGACATTCAGTACTTC. Residues: CASSQSGLATRDIQYF.

The chain combines TRBV19 with TRBJ1-5; the D gene is possibly TRBD1 (5 bases). This CDR3 region has 14 residues. V was cut by 1 base and J by 4 bases, with 8 bases left in between. Germline V gene data show CDR1 as LNHDA and CDR2 as SQIVND (reference sequence). As DNA, the CDR3 is TGTGCCAGTAGTATAGGGGGCAGTAATCAGCCCCAGCATTTT. This encodes CASSIGGSNQPQHF.

This chain links TRBV10-3 with TRBJ2-2; 7 bases are shared with TRBD1. Germline CDR1 reads ENHRY; CDR2 reads SYGVKD. The length of the CDR3 is 12 residues. The J segment lost 6 bases and the V segment lost 10 bases, leaving 5 bases of the junction unmatched. CDR3 loop: CATGQWSGELFF. The CDR3 coding sequence is TGTGCCACGGGACAGTGGTCCGGGGAGCTGTTTTTT.

The chain employs TRBV6-5 and TRBJ1-5; D gene ambiguous. The CDR3 consists of 14 residues. Germline CDR1 MNHEY, CDR2 SVGAGI. The V and J ends lost 4 bases and 2 bases respectively, with 9 bases between them. CDR3: CASSSGGGNQPQHF. CDR3 DNA: TGTGCCAGCAGTTCAGGAGGCGGCAATCAGCCCCAGCATTTT.

The chain's CDR3 is CASSPGTGGLYGYTF. The CDR3, as DNA: TGCGCCAGCAGCCCGGGGACAGGGGGCCTCTATGGCTACACCTTC. The chain recombines TRBV5-1 with TRBJ1-2; 12 nucleotides match TRBD1. V shed 4 bases, J shed 4 bases, and the junction held 5 bases outside the gene matches. CDR3 length equals 15 residues. CDR1 and CDR2 from the germline V gene are SGHRS and YFSETQ.

This clone has just a few counts. As DNA, the CDR3 is TGTGCCAGCAGGGGAGGGTTGACGAGGGCGTACGAGCAGTACTTC. Encoded protein: CASRGGLTRAYEQYF. The chain recombines TRBV6-1 with TRBJ2-7; 7 bases map to TRBD2. Per the germline V gene, CDR1 is MNHNS and CDR2 is SASEGT. V dropped 6 bases and J dropped 4; count of bases not matched to a gene: 12. CDR3 size: 15 residues.

The V gene is TRBV5-1, the J gene TRBJ2-5, with D perhaps TRBD1 (6 bases). Trimming removed 4 bases at V and 7 bases at J, with 20 bases between. The CDR3 is 15 amino acids. Germline V gene sequence: CDR1 SGHRS, CDR2 YFSETQ. The CDR3 DNA follows: TGCGCCAGCAGCCCGACCCCCGGGACCAGGGGGACCCAGTACTTC. This translates into CASSPTPGTRGTQYF.

J is TRBJ2-2 and V is TRBV4-2, with TRBD1 matching over 10 bases. The V gene end was trimmed by 4 bases and the J gene end by 2 bases; junction bases not matched to a gene: 7. CDR3 length equals 17 residues. Germline loops: CDR1 LGHNA, CDR2 YNFKEQ. CDR3 protein: CASSPSTGGRNTGELFF. In DNA form, the CDR3 reads TGTGCCAGCAGCCCATCGACAGGGGGCCGAAACACCGGGGAGCTGTTTTTT.

This clone has a single count. The chain combines TRBV29-1 with TRBJ2-7; D remains ambiguous. Trimming stripped 4 bases from V and 2 bases from J, with 12 bases between. CDR1 and CDR2 from the germline V gene are SQVTM and ANQGSEA. The CDR3 is 13 residues long. The CDR3 coding sequence is TGCAGCGTTGGGCGGTCTCAAACCTACGAGCAGTACTTC. Protein product: CSVGRSQTYEQYF.

The rearrangement uses TRBV5-1 and TRBJ2-5; D perhaps matches TRBD2 (5 bases). The DNA end is a closer match to TRBJ2-7, so the J assignment may be wrong. The germline CDR1 and CDR2 sequences are SGHRS and YFSETQ. The length of the CDR3 is 15 residues. The CDR3 here is CASSLDRGFSYEQYF. CDR3 nucleotide sequence: TGCGCCAGCAGCTTGGACCGAGGGTTTTCCTACGAGCAGTACTTC.

The chain combines TRBV7-9 with TRBJ2-7; 12 positions match TRBD2. The CDR3 is made up of 16 amino acids. CDR1 and CDR2 from the germline V gene are SEHNR and FQNEAQ (reference sequence). Germline trimming cut 4 bases from V and 7 bases from J; bases unmatched to any gene: 11. This CDR3 is CASSSPTSGSRREQYF. CDR3 bases: TGTGCCAGCAGCTCCCCGACTAGCGGGAGTCGGCGGGAGCAGTACTTC.

The chain combines TRBV27 with TRBJ2-1; TRBD1 matches at 7 bases. V was clipped by 3 bases and J by 3 bases; unmatched bases: 2. The CDR3 runs 14 residues. CDR1 is MNHEY and CDR2 is SMNVEV in the germline V gene (reference sequence). The CDR3 sequence: CASSLTGYYNEQFF. The CDR3 DNA reads TGTGCCAGCAGTTTGACAGGGTACTACAATGAGCAGTTCTTC.

V and J are TRBV5-6 and TRBJ1-2, with 8 bases fitting TRBD1. The ends lost 4 bases at V and 8 bases at J; junction bases unmatched: 13. The length of the CDR3 is 15 residues. Germline V gene data show CDR1 as SGHDT and CDR2 as YYEEEE. CDR3 coding DNA: TGTGCCAGCAGCCCCCAAGGAGTGACAGGGGTCGGCTACACCTTC. It specifies CASSPQGVTGVGYTF.

The V gene is TRBV28, the J gene TRBJ1-5; D uncertain. Germline CDR1 MDHEN, CDR2 SYDVKM. V gave up 7 bases and J gave up 3 bases, with 10 bases separating them. The CDR3 sequence is 13 residues long. CDR3 bases: TGTGCCAGCACCTCGAGGCCCAATCAGCCCCAGCATTTT. It encodes CASTSRPNQPQHF.

The chain combines TRBV27 with TRBJ2-7; 9 bases agree with TRBD2. Germline CDR1 MNHEY, CDR2 SMNVEV (reference sequence). J lost 6 bases, V lost 6 bases, and 12 bases had no gene match. The CDR3 is 15 residues long. The CDR3 sequence: CASSSRGGEGLEQYF. CDR3 coding DNA: TGTGCCAGCAGCTCGCGCGGGGGGGAGGGCCTCGAGCAGTACTTC.

This sequence joins TRBV18 and TRBJ1-5, with 11 positions matching TRBD1. Per the germline V gene, CDR1 is KGHSH and CDR2 is LQKENI. The J segment lost 5 bases and the V segment lost 6 bases, leaving 12 bases of the junction unmatched. The CDR3 is made up of 17 amino acids. This chain's CDR3 is CASSQAGTGGQYQPQHF. The DNA of the CDR3 is TGTGCCAGCTCGCAGGCCGGGACAGGGGGACAGTATCAGCCCCAGCATTTT.

V is TRBV27 and J is TRBJ1-5, with D hard to call. The CDR3 consists of 14 residues. V lost 3 bases, J lost 3 bases, and 9 bases lay in between. Germline V gene data show CDR1 as MNHEY and CDR2 as SMNVEV (reference sequence). CDR3 sequence: CASSFSGFNQPQHF. DNA of the CDR3: TGTGCCAGCAGTTTCTCGGGGTTCAATCAGCCCCAGCATTTT.

The rearrangement joins TRBV2 to TRBJ2-4; 9 nucleotides align to TRBD1. This CDR3 spans 15 amino acids. Germline V gene data show CDR1 as SNHLY and CDR2 as FYNNEI. V lost 6 bases and J lost 6; bases outside the gene matches: 9. The CDR3 is CASREQGAAGNIQYF. In DNA form, the CDR3 reads TGTGCCAGCAGAGAACAGGGGGCGGCTGGAAACATTCAGTACTTC.

The rearrangement links TRBV30 to TRBJ2-3, with 7 bases that match TRBD2. The germline CDR1 and CDR2 sequences are GTSNPN and SVGIG (reference sequence). The junction had 2 bases not matched to a gene; V was cut back by 1 base and J by 1 base. The CDR3 length is 14 residues. The DNA for the CDR3 is TGTGCCTGGAGTGGTCTAGCGGGCACAGATACGCAGTATTTT. This gives the protein CAWSGLAGTDTQYF.